The rows below give T cell receptor beta chains drawn from one sample of a study of blood T cells in healthy people across ages. Via MiXCR, TCRdb re-called the 5' RACE reads, giving one row per CDR3 protein. The data show around 750,000 distinct CDR3 sequences, with about 48% seen just once and 40% to 50% held by the top ten. Sequences were obtained from blood. These receptors were collected from a man aged 80 or over in good health. Both conserved end residues are part of each CDR3. A D gene is named only where the DNA matches it firmly. A row's size may be missing; if present it is once, few, many or a size class.

TGCAGTGCTAGATTCCTGAGAAACACTGAAGCTTTCTTT,CSARFLRNTEAFF,NA,NA,TRBV20-1,TRBJ1-1
TGTGCCACCAGCAGCTCCGGACAGGGCAGATACGCGTATTTT,CATSSSGQGRYAYF,NA,TRBD1,TRBV15,TRBJ2-3
TGCAGTGCTAGAGACGCCTTTTCCGCCTACGGGGGCTACACCTTC,CSARDAFSAYGGYTF,NA,NA,TRBV20-1,TRBJ1-2
TGTGCCAGCAGCGTAGGGAGGGCCAGTGAGCAGTACTTC,CASSVGRASEQYF,NA,NA,TRBV9,TRBJ2-7
TGTGCCAGCAGCCAAGATGGTGGGACAGGTATCGGCGGCTACACCTTC,CASSQDGGTGIGGYTF,NA,TRBD1,TRBV3-1,TRBJ1-2
TGCAGCGTAGGGTGGGGTAACGAGCAGTACTTC,CSVGWGNEQYF,few,NA,TRBV29-1,TRBJ2-7
TGCGCCGGCGGGACAGGGGCTGGCGGCTACACCTTC,CAGGTGAGGYTF,NA,TRBD1,TRBV5-1,TRBJ1-2
TGTGCCAGCAGTCCTCCCCCGCGGGTTAGGAGCAATCAGCCCCAGCATTTT,CASSPPPRVRSNQPQHF,many,NA,TRBV28,TRBJ1-5
TGTGCCAGCAGTCGTGGGACAGGGGCCGACGAGCAGTACTTC,CASSRGTGADEQYF,NA,TRBD1,TRBV6-5,TRBJ2-7
TGTGCCAGCAGCCGGGACCAGGGGTGGTACAATGAGCAGTTCTTC,CASSRDQGWYNEQFF,NA,NA,TRBV28,TRBJ2-1
TGTGCCAGCACCAAGGGGGACTCTCGCCATACGCAGTATTTT,CASTKGDSRHTQYF,NA,NA,TRBV27,TRBJ2-3
TGTGCCAGCAGCGAACAGGGGCCCGAATACGAGCAGTACTTC,CASSEQGPEYEQYF,NA,TRBD1,TRBV2,TRBJ2-7
TGTGCCAGCAGTTCGACAGCGCCCTATGGCTACACCTTC,CASSSTAPYGYTF,few,NA,TRBV6-5,TRBJ1-2
TGTGCCAGCCGATTTCCGGGCCCGCACAGATACGCGTATTTT,CASRFPGPHRYAYF,NA,NA,TRBV7-2,TRBJ2-3
TGTGCCAGCAGCCGACTAGCGAGGGAAGATACGCAGTATTTT,CASSRLAREDTQYF,NA,TRBD2,TRBV2,TRBJ2-3
TGTGCCAGCAGCGGAGAAGTGGGGGGCGTGGGGTCCTATGGCTACACCTTC,CASSGEVGGVGSYGYTF,NA,NA,TRBV9,TRBJ1-2
TGTGCCAGCAGTTTATCGAGGACCGAGCCACTGTTTTTT,CASSLSRTEPLFF,NA,NA,TRBV27,TRBJ1-4
TGTGCCAGCAGCCACTCTAGCGGGAGCGGGGTTGAGCAGTTCTTC,CASSHSSGSGVEQFF,NA,TRBD2,TRBV7-2,TRBJ2-1
TGTGCCAGCAGTTACTCGATCCACGAGGGGGGTTCTCAGTTCTTC,CASSYSIHEGGSQFF,NA,NA,TRBV6-6,TRBJ2-1
TGTGCCAGCAGTCTCACGACCCGACTAGCGGGAGCCTACGAGCAGTACTTC,CASSLTTRLAGAYEQYF,NA,TRBD2,TRBV27,TRBJ2-7
TGTGCCAGCAGTTACTCGGACAACAATGAGCAGTTCTTC,CASSYSDNNEQFF,NA,NA,TRBV6-2/TRBV6-3,TRBJ2-1
TGCAGTGCTAGGGAAATAGGGGGGATGGAAACTGAAGCTTTCTTT,CSAREIGGMETEAFF,NA,NA,TRBV20-1,TRBJ1-1
TGCGCCAGCAGCCGCCCCCCGGGACGTACCTACAATGAGCAGTTCTTC,CASSRPPGRTYNEQFF,NA,NA,TRBV5-1,TRBJ2-1
TGTGCCAGCAGTTTATTCGCAGGGGTTAGCAATCAGCCCCAGCATTTT,CASSLFAGVSNQPQHF,NA,NA,TRBV27,TRBJ1-5
TGTGCCAGCAGCCTGTTGGGACTGTCCGGCCATGAGCAGTACTTC,CASSLLGLSGHEQYF,NA,NA,TRBV7-3,TRBJ2-5
TGTGCCGCCAGCGGGGGCTCCTACGAGCAGTACTTC,CAASGGSYEQYF,NA,TRBD2,TRBV15,TRBJ2-7
TGTGCCAGCAGTTTAGGACTAGCGGGAAGGAGTGAGCAGTTCTTC,CASSLGLAGRSEQFF,NA,TRBD2,TRBV12-3/TRBV12-4,TRBJ2-1
TGCAGTGCTCGGGACATGGGCTCCTACGAGCAGTACTTC,CSARDMGSYEQYF,NA,NA,TRBV20-1,TRBJ2-7
TGCGCCAGCAGCTACGGGACTAGCGGGAGGGCCGGTCACGAGCAGTACTTT,CASSYGTSGRAGHEQYF,NA,TRBD2,TRBV5-1,TRBJ2-5
TGTGCCAGCAGTTTATTCCGAGACAATGAGCAGTTCTTC,CASSLFRDNEQFF,NA,NA,TRBV27,TRBJ2-1
TGTGCCAGCAGCTACCCGAGGGGGACAGGAATGTTCACTGAAGCTTTCTTT,CASSYPRGTGMFTEAFF,NA,TRBD1,TRBV7-9,TRBJ1-1
TGTGCCAGCAGTTTAGTGGGTCCGGATGGCTACACCTTC,CASSLVGPDGYTF,few,NA,TRBV12-3/TRBV12-4,TRBJ1-2
TGTGCCAGCAGCCAGGGGGGCGGGAGTCGGGATACGCAGTATTTT,CASSQGGGSRDTQYF,NA,NA,TRBV11-2,TRBJ2-3
TGTGCCAGCAGTGAAGCACGAGGAGCACCCCTCCACTTT,CASSEARGAPLHF,NA,NA,TRBV6-1,TRBJ1-6
TGTGCCAGCAGCTCCCGGGATGGCAGCAAATACAATGAGCAGTTCTTC,CASSSRDGSKYNEQFF,NA,NA,TRBV6-5,TRBJ2-1
TGTGCCAGCAGTTTACGACAGGGCTACGATTACGAGCAGTACTTC,CASSLRQGYDYEQYF,NA,TRBD1,TRBV27,TRBJ2-7
TGTGCCAGCAGACGGGACAGCACCGGGGAGCTGTTTTTT,CASRRDSTGELFF,NA,TRBD1,TRBV6-5,TRBJ2-2
TGCGCCAGCAGCCGGGGGCCGGGAGCGGGGTCCTACAATGAGCAGTTCTTC,CASSRGPGAGSYNEQFF,NA,NA,TRBV5-1,TRBJ2-1
TGTGCCAGCAGCTTAGGACGCACTAGCGGACAAGAGACCCAGTACTTC,CASSLGRTSGQETQYF,few,TRBD2,TRBV7-9,TRBJ2-5
TGCAGTGCTAGACAAGCTTACTCCTATGGCTACACCTTC,CSARQAYSYGYTF,NA,NA,TRBV20-1,TRBJ1-2
TGTGCCAGCAGGGAGGCGAGGCTCTCTGGGGCCAACGTCCTGACTTTC,CASREARLSGANVLTF,NA,NA,TRBV28,TRBJ2-6
TGTGCCAGCACCGGACAGGCTTCCTACAATGAGCAGTTCTTC,CASTGQASYNEQFF,NA,TRBD1,TRBV2,TRBJ2-1
TGTGCCAGCAGCACACCAGGGGTTAACTACAATGAGCAGTTCTTC,CASSTPGVNYNEQFF,NA,NA,TRBV27,TRBJ2-1
TGTGCCAGCAGTAGCAGGGGGCCCCAGCATTTT,CASSSRGPQHF,once,NA,TRBV12-3/TRBV12-4,TRBJ1-5
TGCAGTGCTAGAGAGTCTAGCGTACAAGATACGCAGTATTTT,CSARESSVQDTQYF,NA,NA,TRBV20-1,TRBJ2-3
TGTGCCAGCAGCCCTCCCCCCTCTAGCAGCGCTTACAATGAGCAGTTCTTC,CASSPPPSSSAYNEQFF,NA,NA,TRBV7-9,TRBJ2-1
TGTGCCAGCAGCTTAGAATTGGGGTCCTACGAGCAGTACTTC,CASSLELGSYEQYF,NA,NA,TRBV7-2,TRBJ2-7
TGTGCCAGCTGGTCTGCAGGGGGTAATGAAAAACTGTTTTTT,CASWSAGGNEKLFF,NA,TRBD1,TRBV6-6,TRBJ1-4
TGCGCCAGCAGCCACCCCGGACTAGCGGGCCAAGAGACCCAGTACTTC,CASSHPGLAGQETQYF,few,TRBD2,TRBV4-1,TRBJ2-5
TGTGCCAGCAGTTTGGACAGACTTATAGCCAAAAACATTCAGTACTTC,CASSLDRLIAKNIQYF,NA,NA,TRBV11-2,TRBJ2-4
TGTGCCAGCAGCCCGACGGACAGCCTATCAACGCAGTATTTT,CASSPTDSLSTQYF,few,NA,TRBV9,TRBJ2-3
TGTGCCAGCAGTCGCACTGGACATGTCTCCTACACCTTC,CASSRTGHVSYTF,NA,NA,TRBV12-3/TRBV12-4,TRBJ1-2
TGTGCCAGCATCCCGAGGGTGTCGGGCGCCTACAATGAGCAGTTCTTC,CASIPRVSGAYNEQFF,NA,NA,TRBV2,TRBJ2-1
TGTGCCAGCGCAACTAGCCTACCTAGGGGATACGCGTATTTT,CASATSLPRGYAYF,NA,NA,TRBV2,TRBJ2-3
TGTGCCAGCTCACCTCTGGGGCAGGACGAGCAGTACTTC,CASSPLGQDEQYF,NA,NA,TRBV18,TRBJ2-7